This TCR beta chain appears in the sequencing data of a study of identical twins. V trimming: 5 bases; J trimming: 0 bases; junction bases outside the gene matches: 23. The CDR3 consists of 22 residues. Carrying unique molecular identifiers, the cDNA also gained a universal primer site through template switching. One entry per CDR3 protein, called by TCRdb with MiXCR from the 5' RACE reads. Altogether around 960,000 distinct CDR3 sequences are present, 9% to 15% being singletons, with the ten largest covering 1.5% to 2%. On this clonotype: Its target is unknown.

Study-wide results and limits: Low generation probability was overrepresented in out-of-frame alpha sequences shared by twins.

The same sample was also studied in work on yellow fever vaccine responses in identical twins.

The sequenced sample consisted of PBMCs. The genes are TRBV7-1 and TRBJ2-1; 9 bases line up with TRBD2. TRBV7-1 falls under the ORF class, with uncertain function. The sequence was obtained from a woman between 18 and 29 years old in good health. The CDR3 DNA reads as TGTGCCAGCAGCACATCCGACCATTGGGCGGGAGGGCTTTCCGGCTCCTACAATGAGCAGTTCTTC. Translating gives CASSTSDHWAGGLSGSYNEQFF.